This T cell receptor (beta chain) was identified in a study of T cell repertoires in cytomegalovirus infection. This clonotype was observed a few times. Its antigen is not identified. TCRdb processed the reads anew with MiXCR; each CDR3 protein has one entry. The sample shows 200,000 to 250,000 distinct CDR3 sequences, around 40% of them seen only once. The receptor was derived from a human donor in good health (CMV status not recorded). Some clones in this sample may be carry-over from other donors' samples. Sample: CD8+ T cells from cultured PBMCs, taken from culture after CMV antigen stimulation.

CDR3 sequence (DNA): TGTGCCAGCAGTTTTTGGGGGGAAGGCACCGGGGAGCTGTTTTTT. Residues: CASSFWGEGTGELFF. This chain joins TRBV28 and TRBJ2-2, with TRBD2 as a possible D gene (6 bases). V lost 3 bases, J lost 4 bases, and 12 bases lay in between. This CDR3 spans 15 amino acids. In germline, CDR1 is MDHEN, CDR2 SYDVKM.